The next 8 T cell receptor beta chains were all read from a single sample in a study of regulatory T cells in long-lasting Graves disease. Assembly of TCR beta libraries relied on iRepertoire HTBI primers together with Arm-PCR of CDR3 regions. TCRdb passed the multiplex PCR reads through MiXCR, listing each CDR3 protein once. The table has a few hundred thousand distinct CDR3 sequences, approximately 15% seen once. Specified time point: newly diagnosed GD, antithyroid drugs for less than 3 months. PBMC RNA served as the TCR library source. This sample was shared with a second study, whose subject was T cells in Graves' hyperthyroidism and ophthalmopathy.

The source was peripheral blood mononuclear cells (PBMCs), collected at new diagnosis, from a patient treated with antithyroid drugs. These receptors came from a man aged 25 to 45 with Graves disease.

The chain carries TRBV20-1 and TRBJ2-1; 14 nucleotides agree with TRBD2. The CDR3 consists of 17 residues. Germline lookup yields CDR1 DFQATT and CDR2 SNEGSKA (reference sequence). Losses at the gene ends were 6 bases for V and 0 bases for J; bases not matched to a gene: 7. The CDR3 DNA is TGCAGTGCCCCCTGGACTAGCGGGAGGAGCTCCTACAATGAGCAGTTCTTC. Its translation is CSAPWTSGRSSYNEQFF.

The sample holds a few counts of this clonotype. The genes are TRBV5-1 and TRBJ2-2, with D unresolved. Germline V gene lookup returns CDR1 SGHRS and CDR2 YFSETQ. Trimming took 0 bases from V and 3 from J, leaving 6 bases between them. The length of the CDR3 is 14 residues. The CDR3: CASSLGHHTGELFF. The DNA of the CDR3 is TGCGCCAGCAGCTTGGGGCACCACACCGGGGAGCTGTTTTTT.

Ten or more counts support this clonotype. This sequence joins TRBV3-1 and TRBJ1-2; D perhaps matches TRBD1 (6 bases). CDR1 and CDR2 from the germline V gene are LGHDT and YNNKEL (reference sequence). Trimming stripped 4 bases from V and 1 base from J, with 10 bases between. The CDR3 is 14 amino acids. This chain's CDR3 is CASSLRGSNYGYTF. The DNA of the CDR3 is TGTGCCAGCAGCCTAAGGGGGAGTAACTATGGCTACACCTTC.

There are many counts of this clonotype. This sequence joins TRBV30 and TRBJ2-7, with D perhaps assigned TRBD1 or TRBD2 (5 bases each). Germline-derived CDR1 and CDR2 are GTSNPN and SVGIG (reference sequence). The CDR3 sequence is 13 residues long. V shed 3 bases and J shed 2 bases, with 11 bases lying between them. CDR3 coding DNA: TGTGCCTGGAGCGGGGCTCCACCCTACGAGCAGTACTTC. Its translation: CAWSGAPPYEQYF.

This clonotype has ten or more counts. V gene TRBV9 combines with J gene TRBJ2-5; D is uncertain. The CDR3 length is 13 residues. Germline CDR1 reads SGDLS; CDR2 reads YYNGEE. V dropped 3 bases and J dropped 1 base, with 7 bases sitting between them. The CDR3 region is CASSAPSQETQYF. The CDR3 region has the DNA TGTGCCAGCAGCGCCCCCTCCCAAGAGACCCAGTACTTC.

The table lists this clonotype with many counts. The chain combines TRBV12-3 or TRBV12-4 with TRBJ1-1; D gene uncertain. Between the trimmed V and J ends, which lost 4 bases and 0 bases, there was a span of 6 bases. CDR3 length: 13 residues. The CDR3 spells CASSSRMNTEAFF. The CDR3 coding sequence is TGTGCCAGCAGTTCCAGGATGAACACTGAAGCTTTCTTT.

The chain is built from TRBV18 and TRBJ1-2; D might be TRBD1 (5 bases). This CDR3 is built from 16 residues. V lost 2 bases and J 5 bases, leaving 18 bases between the germline ends. Germline-derived CDR1 and CDR2 are KGHSH and LQKENI. The CDR3 nucleotides read TGTGCCAGCTCACCAGATGTGGGACGTATTCCTTATGGCTACACCTTC. This encodes CASSPDVGRIPYGYTF.

This clonotype was detected only a few times. The chain links TRBV5-8 to TRBJ2-1; TRBD1 or TRBD2 may be the D gene (5 bases each). Between the trimmed V and J ends, which lost 1 base and 7 bases, there was a span of 15 bases. CDR3 length: 15 amino acids. CDR1 and CDR2 from the germline V gene are SGHTS and YDEGEE. The CDR3 loop is CASSLYLGVNNEQFF. CDR3 nucleotide sequence: TGTGCCAGCAGCTTGTATCTGGGGGTGAATAATGAGCAGTTCTTC.